Presented here are 26 T cell receptor beta chains from one specimen sequenced in a study of shared clonotypes between healthy human individuals. Clones were read by immunoSEQ multiplex PCR, and TCRdb kept only the in-frame ones, dropping some. The sample lists roughly 2.2 million clones; about 90% were seen once. Sequences were obtained from naive CD4+ T cells from PBMCs. Specified subset: CD45RA+ positively selected. Receptors were obtained from a man in his late teens or twenties in good health. Some clones in this sample may be carry-over from other donors' samples.

Comments on this clone: Other DNA sequences in the sample encode the same CDR3. This sequence joins TRBV5-6 and TRBJ2-3, with no clear D. Trimming took 0 bases from V and 3 from J, leaving 5 bases between them. The CDR3 consists of 13 residues. Germline assignment: CDR1 SGHDT and CDR2 YYEEEE. DNA of the CDR3: TGTGCCAGCAGCTTGGCCCGAACAGATACGCAGTATTTT. Protein: CASSLARTDTQYF. The full variable domain, in which reference TRBV5-6 and TRBJ2-3 provide the parts outside the CDR3, is DAGVTQSPTHLIKTRGQQVTLRCSPKSGHDTVSWYQQALGQGPQFIFQYYEEEERQRGNFPDRFSGHQFPNYSSELNVNALLLGDSALYLCASSLARTDTQYFGPGTRLTVL.

The V call is TRBV30, the J call TRBJ1-3, with no clear D. In germline, CDR1 is GTSNPN, CDR2 SVGIG (reference sequence). CDR3 length: 11 residues. Trimming removed 4 bases from V and 4 bases from J, with 5 bases in between. The CDR3 sequence: CAWNRGNTIYF. CDR3 nucleotides: TGTGCCTGGAATAGGGGAAACACCATATATTTT. Drawing the rest from reference TRBV30 and TRBJ1-3, the complete variable domain is SQTIHQWPATLVQPVGSPLSLECTVEGTSNPNLYWYRQAAGRGLQLLFYSVGIGQISSEVPQNLSASRPQDRQFILSSKKLLLSDSGFYLCAWNRGNTIYFGEGSWLTVV.

The gene calls are TRBV28 and TRBJ2-2; D is uncertain. This CDR3 is built from 16 residues. The germline CDR1 and CDR2 sequences are MDHEN and SYDVKM. Trimming shortened V by 8 bases and J by 2 bases, and 18 bases separated the two germline ends. The CDR3 here is CASGMPQQVNTGELFF. The CDR3 DNA reads TGTGCCAGCGGGATGCCCCAGCAGGTTAACACCGGGGAGCTGTTTTTT. The entire variable domain, with the rest obtained from reference TRBV28 and TRBJ2-2, is as follows: DVKVTQSSRYLVKRTGEKVFLECVQDMDHENMFWYRQDPGLGLRLIYFSYDVKMKEKGDIPEGYSVSREKKERFSLILESASTNQTSMYLCASGMPQQVNTGELFFGEGSRLTVL.

This chain joins TRBV10-3 and TRBJ2-7; 7 bases match TRBD1. CDR1 and CDR2 (germline): ENHRY, SYGVKD. J lost 4 bases, V lost 9 bases, and 12 bases had no gene match. The CDR3 covers 14 residues. The CDR3 reads CAISIRTGQYEQYF. CDR3 bases: TGTGCCATATCCATCCGGACAGGACAATACGAGCAGTACTTC.

The chain joins TRBV7-9 to TRBJ2-1; D perhaps matches TRBD2 (6 bases). V gave up 5 bases and J gave up 8 bases, with 7 bases separating them. Germline V gene lookup returns CDR1 SEHNR and CDR2 FQNEAQ (reference sequence). This CDR3 spans 11 amino acids. The DNA of the CDR3 is TGTGCCAGCAGCGAGCGGGATGAGCAGTTCTTC. Translating gives CASSERDEQFF.

The chain links TRBV7-2 to TRBJ1-2, with a possible D match to TRBD1 (6 bases). Deletions cut 1 base from V and 10 bases from J, with 16 bases between. The CDR3 contains 14 residues. Germline CDR1 is SGHTA and CDR2 is FQGNSA. The chain's CDR3 is CASSLGGQLSSYTF. The CDR3 coding sequence is TGTGCCAGCAGCTTAGGGGGACAACTGTCGTCCTACACCTTC.

A single count supports this clone. The chain employs TRBV5-8 and TRBJ2-2, with 10 nucleotides matching TRBD2. Germline V gene data show CDR1 as SGHTS and CDR2 as YDEGEE. The ends lost 4 bases at V and 2 bases at J; junction bases unmatched: 5. The CDR3 length is 16 residues. CDR3 region: CASSVGLAVNTGELFF. CDR3 in DNA: TGTGCCAGCAGCGTCGGACTAGCGGTAAACACCGGGGAGCTGTTTTTT.

This chain connects TRBV29-1 to TRBJ2-6, with D tentatively TRBD2 (6 bases). CDR3 size: 15 residues. Trimming took 4 bases from V and 1 from J, leaving 11 bases between them. Germline assignment: CDR1 SQVTM and CDR2 ANQGSEA. DNA of the CDR3: TGCAGCGTTGGGAGACTAGTTTCTGGGGCCAACGTCCTGACTTTC. Amino acids: CSVGRLVSGANVLTF. The variable domain in full, completed from reference TRBV29-1 and TRBJ2-6, reads SAVISQKPSRDICQRGTSLTIQCQVDSQVTMMFWYRQQPGQSLTLIATANQGSEATYESGFVIDKFPISRPNLTFSTLTVSNMSPEDSSIYLCSVGRLVSGANVLTFGAGSRLTVL.

The chain has TRBV5-1 and TRBJ2-1; D perhaps matches TRBD2 (5 bases). Germline CDR1 and CDR2: SGHRS and YFSETQ. This CDR3 spans 15 amino acids. Trimming shortened V by 6 bases and J by 3 bases, and 16 bases separated the two germline ends. The CDR3 is CASKVETGGYNEQFF. The CDR3 DNA sequence: TGCGCCAGCAAGGTTGAGACCGGAGGCTACAATGAGCAGTTCTTC.

The V gene is TRBV7-9, the J gene TRBJ2-2, with D possibly TRBD2 on 5 matching bases. The CDR3 is made up of 12 amino acids. The V end was cut by 4 bases, the J end by 6 bases, with 6 bases between. Germline-derived CDR1 and CDR2 are SEHNR and FQNEAQ (reference sequence). In nucleotides, the CDR3 is TGTGCCAGCAGCTACGGGGCCGGGGAGCTGTTTTTT. Translation: CASSYGAGELFF. Filled out from reference TRBV7-9 and TRBJ2-2, the complete variable domain reads DTGVSQNPRHKITKRGQNVTFRCDPISEHNRLYWYRQTLGQGPEFLTYFQNEAQLEKSRLLSDRFSAERPKGSFSTLEIQRTEQGDSAMYLCASSYGAGELFFGEGSRLTVL.

V and J are TRBV28 and TRBJ1-1, with TRBD1 identical over 7 bases. With 5 bases clipped from V and 1 base from J, the junction kept 7 bases outside the gene matches. The CDR3 extends over 15 amino acids. Germline V lookup: CDR1 MDHEN, CDR2 SYDVKM. The CDR3 loop is CASSEAGTANTEAFF. As DNA, the CDR3 is TGTGCCAGCAGTGAGGCCGGGACAGCGAACACTGAAGCTTTCTTT. The variable domain in full, with the rest retrieved from reference TRBV28 and TRBJ1-1, is DVKVTQSSRYLVKRTGEKVFLECVQDMDHENMFWYRQDPGLGLRLIYFSYDVKMKEKGDIPEGYSVSREKKERFSLILESASTNQTSMYLCASSEAGTANTEAFFGQGTRLTVV.

Only a few counts were recorded for this clone. J is TRBJ1-3 and V is TRBV2; no clear D gene. Germline CDR1 SNHLY, CDR2 FYNNEI. CDR3 size: 16 residues. Trimming left V 2 bases short and J 0 bases short, with 11 bases between. CDR3 amino acids: CASSELGGFSGNTIYF. CDR3 sequence (DNA): TGTGCCAGCAGTGAACTCGGCGGATTCTCTGGAAACACCATATATTTT.

V gene TRBV7-6 combines with J gene TRBJ2-1, with TRBD2 as a possible D gene (6 bases). The CDR3 extends over 17 amino acids. Looked up from germline, CDR1 is SGHVS and CDR2 is FNYEAQ. Between the trimmed V and J ends, which lost 2 bases and 4 bases, there was a span of 18 bases. Here the CDR3 reads CASSLPGGVAAYNEQFF. The CDR3, as DNA: TGTGCCAGCAGCTTACCCGGTGGGGTAGCGGCTTACAATGAGCAGTTCTTC.

This clone was recorded once. The V and J genes are TRBV25-1 and TRBJ2-1, with D tentatively TRBD1 (6 bases). CDR1 is MGHDK and CDR2 is SYGVNS in the germline V gene. V lost 3 bases and J lost 6, with 12 bases in between. The CDR3 totals 14 residues. The CDR3 sequence: CASSDGQPGNEQFF. The CDR3 nucleotides are TGTGCCAGCAGTGACGGACAGCCCGGCAATGAGCAGTTCTTC.

This clone has more than one count but fewer than ten. The chain is built from TRBV2 and TRBJ1-5, with D perhaps matching TRBD1 (6 bases). The germline gives CDR1 SNHLY, CDR2 FYNNEI. CDR3 length equals 15 residues. The V and J ends lost 6 bases and 2 bases respectively, with 14 bases between them. CDR3 coding DNA: TGTGCCAGCAGGAAACAGGGAGGTGGCAATCAGCCCCAGCATTTT. Translating gives CASRKQGGGNQPQHF.

This clone was counted a few times. The chain recombines TRBV19 with TRBJ1-1; 7 bases are shared with TRBD1. The CDR3 is made up of 14 amino acids. Germline values: CDR1 LNHDA, CDR2 SQIVND (reference sequence). Trimming removed 4 bases from V and 4 bases from J; junction bases left unmatched: 6. The CDR3 DNA reads TGTGCCAGTAGTAGGGGAAACAGGGGCACTGAAGCTTTCTTT. Residues: CASSRGNRGTEAFF.

V usage is TRBV19 and J usage is TRBJ1-2; D gene unclear. Germline CDR1 is LNHDA and CDR2 is SQIVND (reference sequence). V lost 5 bases, J lost 3 bases, and 10 bases lay in between. CDR3 length: 13 residues. CDR3 residues: CASSPSRDYGYTF. As DNA, the CDR3 is TGTGCCAGTAGTCCCTCGAGGGACTATGGCTACACCTTC.

The rearrangement links TRBV5-1 to TRBJ1-1, with D unresolved. The germline V gene has CDR1 SGHRS and CDR2 YFSETQ. V lost 0 bases and J lost 2, with 14 bases in between. CDR3 size: 16 residues. The CDR3 region is CASSLAPGSANTEAFF. The CDR3, as DNA: TGCGCCAGCAGCTTGGCTCCGGGATCGGCCAACACTGAAGCTTTCTTT.

The rearrangement joins TRBV15 to TRBJ1-4; maybe TRBD1 (5 bases). This CDR3 has 16 amino acids. V lost 1 base to trimming and J lost 4 bases, with 13 bases between them. Germline loops: CDR1 LNHNV, CDR2 YYDKDF (reference sequence). The CDR3 sequence: CATSRGPPGINEKLFF. DNA for the CDR3: TGTGCCACCAGCAGAGGCCCCCCAGGGATTAATGAAAAACTGTTTTTT.

This sequence joins TRBV6-5 and TRBJ2-7, with TRBD1 matching over 8 bases. CDR1 is MNHEY, CDR2 SVGAGI, per germline. J lost 5 bases, V lost 6 bases, and 12 bases had no gene match. This CDR3 comprises 15 residues. This CDR3 is CASSPPGTGINEQYF. The CDR3 coding sequence is TGTGCCAGCAGCCCCCCCGGGACAGGTATCAACGAGCAGTACTTC.

This chain uses TRBV6-5 with TRBJ1-1, with D tentatively TRBD1 (6 bases). With 6 bases removed from V and 10 bases from J, the gap between germline ends came to 12 bases. Germline CDR1 is MNHEY and CDR2 is SVGAGI. The CDR3 spans 11 residues. CDR3 coding DNA: TGTGCCAGCAGCAGTCAACAGGGAGCTTTCTTT. It is translated as CASSSQQGAFF.

This clone has a handful of counts. The V call is TRBV6-6, the J call TRBJ2-1, with unresolved D. The CDR3 spans 13 residues. Trimming shortened V by 7 bases and J by 8 bases, and 15 bases separated the two germline ends. Germline values: CDR1 MNHNY, CDR2 SVGAGI (reference sequence). The CDR3 sequence is CASTTPPVDEQFF. CDR3 nucleotide sequence: TGTGCCAGCACCACCCCCCCCGTGGATGAGCAGTTCTTC.

The CDR3 DNA follows: TGTGCCTGGAGTGTAGGGACACTCGGGGGGAAAATGAACACTGAAGCTTTCTTT. The encoded protein is CAWSVGTLGGKMNTEAFF. J is TRBJ1-1 and V is TRBV30, with D possibly being TRBD1 (6 bases). The V gene lost 0 bases and the J gene lost 0 bases, with 20 bases spanning the gap. The CDR3 is 18 residues long. Germline V lookup: CDR1 GTSNPN, CDR2 SVGIG (reference sequence).

This clone was seen a handful of times. This chain uses TRBV28 with TRBJ2-7; TRBD2 matches at 10 bases. Germline V gene lookup returns CDR1 MDHEN and CDR2 SYDVKM. The CDR3 spans 14 residues. The V segment lost 6 bases and the J segment 4 bases; nucleotides outside the gene matches: 6. CDR3 in DNA: TGTGCCAGCAGGGCTAGCGGGAGTCGGTACGAGCAGTACTTC. Translated, it gives CASRASGSRYEQYF.

This clone is a singleton in its sample. The chain couples TRBV4-3 to TRBJ2-2, with a weak D call TRBD2 (6 bases). V lost 4 bases and J lost 0, with 12 bases in between. Germline CDR1 LGHNA, CDR2 YSLEER. This CDR3 spans 16 amino acids. CDR3 nucleotide sequence: TGCGCCAGCAGCCCCGACGGGACTGCGAACACCGGGGAGCTGTTTTTT. Protein sequence: CASSPDGTANTGELFF.

The rearrangement joins TRBV5-1 to TRBJ2-1; the D gene is possibly TRBD2 (6 bases). Between the trimmed V and J ends, which lost 2 bases and 5 bases, there was a span of 20 bases. Germline V CDR1 and CDR2: SGHRS, YFSETQ. The CDR3 consists of 17 residues. The CDR3 loop is CASSFISQRVTHNEQFF. CDR3 coding DNA: TGCGCCAGCAGCTTTATCTCTCAGCGGGTGACCCACAATGAGCAGTTCTTC.